This passage covers 3 T cell receptor beta chains from one sample sequenced in a study of molecular identifiers for immune sequencing clone quantification. TCRdb reprocessed the PCR reads via MiXCR and lists one record per CDR3 protein. Among over 50,000 distinct CDR3 sequences listed, around 33% were seen once. Sequenced material: naive CD8+ T cells from blood, with Jurkat cell RNA spiked in. As for subset: FACS-sorted CD8+CD4-CCR7+CD45RA+ naive T cells. The receptors were gathered from a human donor in good health. Some libraries in this study had Jurkat cell RNA spiked in.

This clonotype was seen a handful of times. The V gene is TRBV13, the J gene TRBJ2-3, with D maybe TRBD2 (5 bases). The V end lost 4 bases, the J end lost 8 bases, and 19 bases lay between the germline ends. Per germline, CDR1 PRHDT and CDR2 FYEKMQ (reference sequence). This CDR3 region has 15 residues. The CDR3 nucleotides read TGTGCCAGCAGCTCCCGATTGGACTTTTATCTTACGCAGTATTTT. This codes for CASSSRLDFYLTQYF.

This clonotype was seen ten or more times. J is TRBJ1-5 and V is TRBV28; no clear D gene. Per the germline V gene, CDR1 is MDHEN and CDR2 is SYDVKM. V lost 6 bases, J lost 0 bases, and 9 bases lay in between. This CDR3 has 14 amino acids. CDR3 sequence reads: CASRKAISNQPQHF. In DNA form, the CDR3 reads TGTGCCAGCAGGAAGGCAATTAGCAATCAGCCCCAGCATTTT.

V and J are TRBV13 and TRBJ2-3; 15 nucleotides match TRBD2. CDR3 length equals 19 residues. The junction had 4 bases not matched to a gene; V was cut back by 0 bases and J by 0 bases. Germline lookup yields CDR1 PRHDT and CDR2 FYEKMQ (reference sequence). The CDR3 sequence: CASSLGLGLAGGSTDTQYF. In nucleotides, the CDR3 is TGTGCCAGCAGCTTAGGCCTCGGACTAGCGGGAGGGAGCACAGATACGCAGTATTTT.